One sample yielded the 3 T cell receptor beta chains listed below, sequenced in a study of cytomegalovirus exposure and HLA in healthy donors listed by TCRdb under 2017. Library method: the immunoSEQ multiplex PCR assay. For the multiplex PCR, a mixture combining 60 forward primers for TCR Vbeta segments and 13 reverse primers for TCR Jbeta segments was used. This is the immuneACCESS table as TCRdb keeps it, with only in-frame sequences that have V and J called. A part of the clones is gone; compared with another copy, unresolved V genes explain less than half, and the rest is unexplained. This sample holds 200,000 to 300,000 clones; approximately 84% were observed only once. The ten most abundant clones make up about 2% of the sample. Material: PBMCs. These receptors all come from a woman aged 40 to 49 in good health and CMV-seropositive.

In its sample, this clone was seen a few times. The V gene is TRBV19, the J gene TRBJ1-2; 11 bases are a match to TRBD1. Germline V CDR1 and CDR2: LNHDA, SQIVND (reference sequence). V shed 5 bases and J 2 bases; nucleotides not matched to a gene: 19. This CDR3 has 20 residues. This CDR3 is CASSPTEVGTGGKRNYGYTF. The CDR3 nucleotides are TGTGCCAGTAGTCCTACCGAGGTTGGGACAGGGGGAAAGAGGAACTATGGCTACACCTTC.

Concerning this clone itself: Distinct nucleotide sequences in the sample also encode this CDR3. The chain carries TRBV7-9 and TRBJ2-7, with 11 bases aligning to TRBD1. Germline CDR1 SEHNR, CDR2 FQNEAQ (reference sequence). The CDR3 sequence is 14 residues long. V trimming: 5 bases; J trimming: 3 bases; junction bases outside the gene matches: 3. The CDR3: CASSPGTGGYEQYF. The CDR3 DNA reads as TGTGCCAGCAGCCCTGGGACAGGGGGCTACGAGCAGTACTTC.

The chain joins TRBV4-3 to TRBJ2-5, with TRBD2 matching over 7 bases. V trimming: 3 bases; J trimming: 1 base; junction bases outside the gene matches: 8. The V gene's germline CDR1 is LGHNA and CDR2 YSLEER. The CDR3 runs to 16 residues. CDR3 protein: CASSHRQLAAQETQYF. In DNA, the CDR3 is TGCGCCAGCAGCCACCGGCAGCTAGCGGCCCAAGAGACCCAGTACTTC.